Listed here are 4 T cell receptor beta chains from one sample, sequenced in a study of cytomegalovirus exposure and HLA in healthy donors. PCR amplification relied on 60 Vbeta primers (plus 13 Jbeta primers). Libraries were prepared by immunoSEQ multiplex PCR; TCRdb keeps only in-frame clonotypes and omits some of them. The sample yields approximately 190,000 clones, around 83% seen once. The sample comprised PBMCs. The source is a man between 35 and 55 years old in good health and CMV-seropositive.

The rearrangement joins TRBV29-1 to TRBJ2-7; D may be TRBD2 (5 bases). Per germline, CDR1 SQVTM and CDR2 ANQGSEA. The germline V and J ends were trimmed by 6 bases and 0 bases, with 18 bases remaining between them. The CDR3 length is 15 residues. The CDR3 DNA sequence: TGCAGCGTGGCCTTATGGGGAGAGATCTCCTACGAGCAGTACTTC. This gives the protein CSVALWGEISYEQYF.

To note about this clone: Other DNA sequences in this sample translate to the same CDR3. The chain combines TRBV5-1 with TRBJ1-1; no clear D gene. V was pared by 0 bases and J by 1 base, with 7 bases between. The CDR3 is 14 amino acids. The germline V gene encodes CDR1 SGHRS and CDR2 YFSETQ. The CDR3, as DNA: TGCGCCAGCAGCTTGGCTACAGCGAACACTGAAGCTTTCTTT. It encodes CASSLATANTEAFF.

The V and J genes are TRBV9 and TRBJ1-1, with 8 bases fitting TRBD1. This CDR3 is built from 13 residues. With 0 bases clipped from V and 10 bases from J, the junction kept 5 bases outside the gene matches. Per germline, CDR1 SGDLS and CDR2 YYNGEE. The CDR3 reads CASSVATGTGAFF. CDR3 nucleotides: TGTGCCAGCAGCGTAGCTACGGGGACAGGAGCTTTCTTT.

The chain combines TRBV5-1 with TRBJ2-5, with a possible D match to TRBD2 (5 bases). Between the trimmed V and J ends, which lost 4 bases and 5 bases, there was a span of 12 bases. The CDR3 is 13 amino acids. CDR1 is SGHRS and CDR2 is YFSETQ in the germline V gene. The CDR3, as DNA: TGCGCCAGCAGCCCCGGGATTTTGGAGACCCAGTACTTC. This translates into CASSPGILETQYF.